What follows are 22 T cell receptor beta chains derived from one specimen sequenced in a study of blood T cell repertoires in COVID-19. This table comes from immunoSEQ multiplex PCR, and its TCRdb copy is limited to in-frame clones, with some not included. The sample has 150,000 to 200,000 clones; 70% to 85% are singletons. Source material: peripheral blood. The receptors were sampled from a man older than 75 with COVID-19, enrolled during active disease.

The genes are TRBV28 and TRBJ2-7; tentative D call: TRBD1 (6 bases). This CDR3 has 12 residues. Germline V gene sequence: CDR1 MDHEN, CDR2 SYDVKM. V was pared by 5 bases and J by 6 bases, with 11 bases between. CDR3 DNA sequence: TGTGCCAGCAGTGGACAGCTGGGCGAGCAGTACTTC. Translating gives CASSGQLGEQYF.

This sequence joins TRBV12-3 or TRBV12-4 and TRBJ1-2, with a weak D call TRBD1 (5 bases). The CDR3 totals 13 residues. Trimming left V 5 bases short and J 6 bases short, with 13 bases between. The CDR3 region is CASSRQYGDGYTF. The CDR3 DNA reads TGTGCCAGCAGTCGACAGTATGGGGATGGCTACACCTTC.

The chain employs TRBV5-5 and TRBJ1-3; maybe TRBD1 (5 bases). Trimming cost V 4 bases and J 2 bases, with 10 bases left between them. Germline values: CDR1 SGHKS, CDR2 YYEKEE (reference sequence). The CDR3 has 14 residues. The CDR3 nucleotides read TGTGCCAGCAGCCCGGGGGGGACTGGAAACACCATATATTTT. Translation: CASSPGGTGNTIYF.

The gene calls are TRBV10-3 and TRBJ1-5; a possible D gene is TRBD1 (6 bases). In germline, CDR1 is ENHRY, CDR2 SYGVKD. Trimming removed 10 bases at V and 0 bases at J, with 19 bases between. The CDR3 runs 16 residues. The CDR3 loop reads CATLSRDTDSNQPQHF. The CDR3 nucleotides read TGTGCCACTCTATCCCGGGACACTGATAGCAATCAGCCCCAGCATTTT.

The chain joins TRBV29-1 to TRBJ2-2; D perhaps matches TRBD1 (5 bases). CDR3 size: 13 residues. The ends were cut back, 7 bases at V and 5 bases at J, with 14 bases in the middle. Per the germline V gene, CDR1 is SQVTM and CDR2 is ANQGSEA. The CDR3: CSGAGMWTGELFF. CDR3 nucleotides: TGCAGCGGCGCAGGGATGTGGACCGGGGAGCTGTTTTTT.

The genes are TRBV19 and TRBJ2-4; 8 nucleotides align to TRBD2. The CDR3 loop spans 12 amino acids. Germline CDR1 reads LNHDA; CDR2 reads SQIVND (reference sequence). The J segment lost 8 bases and the V segment lost 6 bases, leaving 3 bases of the junction unmatched. CDR3 bases: TGTGCCAGTAGCCTCGGGGGGGACATTCAGTACTTC. Its protein is CASSLGGDIQYF.

J is TRBJ2-7 and V is TRBV7-2; tentatively, D is TRBD1 (5 bases). Trimming took 3 bases from V and 3 from J, leaving 15 bases between them. Per germline, CDR1 SGHTA and CDR2 FQGNSA. The CDR3 covers 15 residues. DNA for the CDR3: TGTGCCAGCAGCTTTGGTGCTAACAGGAACTACGAGCAGTACTTC. Protein product: CASSFGANRNYEQYF.

The CDR3 DNA is TGTGCCAGCTCTCCCCGGGGGGCTGGGGATAATTCACCCCTCCACTTT. Its translation: CASSPRGAGDNSPLHF. The chain recombines TRBV18 with TRBJ1-6, with D possibly being TRBD1 (6 bases). V dropped 6 bases and J dropped 5 bases, with 17 bases sitting between them. CDR3 length: 16 residues. The germline CDR1 and CDR2 sequences are KGHSH and LQKENI.

This chain links TRBV15 with TRBJ2-5; weak D call: TRBD2 (6 bases). The V end was cut by 2 bases, the J end by 9 bases, with 19 bases between. Germline lookup yields CDR1 LNHNV and CDR2 YYDKDF (reference sequence). The CDR3 runs to 15 residues. DNA for the CDR3: TGTGCCACCAGCAGAAGTGGAGCGCGGCGCGGGGCCCAGTACTTC. It specifies CATSRSGARRGAQYF.

V and J are TRBV11-3 and TRBJ1-1; TRBD1 is a possible D gene (6 bases). Germline V lookup: CDR1 SGHNT, CDR2 YENEEA. The CDR3 loop spans 15 amino acids. The germline V and J ends were trimmed by 5 bases and 1 base, with 14 bases remaining between them. The CDR3 loop reads CASSPGAGPNTEAFF. The CDR3 nucleotides are TGTGCCAGCAGCCCAGGGGCAGGGCCGAACACTGAAGCTTTCTTT.

CDR3 sequence (DNA): TGTGCCAGCAGCTTAGAACAGGGGTCCACTGAAGCTTTCTTT. Encoded protein: CASSLEQGSTEAFF. The chain combines TRBV5-6 with TRBJ1-1; 7 positions agree with TRBD1. Germline CDR1 SGHDT, CDR2 YYEEEE. The CDR3 is made up of 14 amino acids. V trimming: 2 bases; J trimming: 4 bases; junction bases outside the gene matches: 5.

CDR3 sequence: CASSQASRDRGWGYTF. The CDR3 DNA reads as TGTGCCAGCAGCCAAGCGTCCCGGGACAGGGGATGGGGCTACACCTTC. This chain connects TRBV4-2 to TRBJ1-2; the match to TRBD1 covers 10 bases. V dropped 1 base and J dropped 8; count of bases not matched to a gene: 10. Germline CDR1 and CDR2: LGHNA and YNFKEQ. This CDR3 region has 16 residues.

Here the CDR3 DNA reads TGTGCCAGTAGTGTCCAGGCCAGGGGGCATTGGGGGAACACTGAAGCTTTCTTT. It translates to CASSVQARGHWGNTEAFF. V gene TRBV19 combines with J gene TRBJ1-1; 8 nucleotides match TRBD1. The CDR3 contains 18 residues. Germline V CDR1 and CDR2: LNHDA, SQIVND (reference sequence). Losses at the gene ends were 5 bases for V and 1 base for J; bases not matched to a gene: 15.

The V and J genes are TRBV7-9 and TRBJ1-4; D is uncertain. The V end lost 5 bases, the J end lost 5 bases, and 9 bases lay between the germline ends. The CDR3 is 13 residues long. Per the germline V gene, CDR1 is SEHNR and CDR2 is FQNEAQ (reference sequence). For the CDR3, the DNA is TGTGCCAGCAGCCCGCCTCGGAATGAAAAACTGTTTTTT. Translation: CASSPPRNEKLFF.

V usage is TRBV7-2 and J usage is TRBJ1-3; possibly TRBD1 for D (6 bases). Deletions cut 3 bases from V and 3 bases from J, with 9 bases between. Germline assignment: CDR1 SGHTA and CDR2 FQGNSA. The CDR3 covers 14 residues. The DNA for the CDR3 is TGTGCCAGCAGCTTCAGGGGTTATGGAAACACCATATATTTT. Its translation: CASSFRGYGNTIYF.

The chain combines TRBV2 with TRBJ1-1; a weak D match, TRBD1 (6 bases). V shed 1 base and J shed 3 bases, with 12 bases lying between them. The germline CDR1 and CDR2 sequences are SNHLY and FYNNEI. This CDR3 is built from 15 residues. CDR3 in amino acids: CASSEDWGQDTEAFF. The DNA for the CDR3 is TGTGCCAGCAGTGAAGATTGGGGGCAGGACACTGAAGCTTTCTTT. The variable domain in full, with the rest retrieved from reference TRBV2 and TRBJ1-1, is EPEVTQTPSHQVTQMGQEVILRCVPISNHLYFYWYRQILGQKVEFLVSFYNNEISEKSEIFDDQFSVERPDGSNFTLKIRSTKLEDSAMYFCASSEDWGQDTEAFFGQGTRLTVV.

The chain couples TRBV5-1 to TRBJ2-1; TRBD2 matches at 7 bases. Looked up from germline, CDR1 is SGHRS and CDR2 is YFSETQ. Trimming cost V 4 bases and J 12 bases; bases outside gene matches: 7. CDR3 length: 12 residues. CDR3 sequence reads: CASSPGTIPQFF. CDR3 DNA sequence: TGCGCCAGCAGCCCCGGGACTATTCCGCAGTTCTTC.

The chain is built from TRBV12-3 or TRBV12-4 and TRBJ1-1, with D perhaps TRBD1 (6 bases). Between the trimmed V and J ends, which lost 5 bases and 7 bases, there was a span of 11 bases. The CDR3 runs to 12 residues. The CDR3 spells CASSPQGYEAFF. The CDR3 DNA reads as TGTGCCAGCAGTCCTCAGGGGTATGAAGCTTTCTTT.

This chain joins TRBV2 and TRBJ2-3, with no clear D. Per the germline V gene, CDR1 is SNHLY and CDR2 is FYNNEI. V was cut by 5 bases and J by 0 bases, with 9 bases left in between. The CDR3 has 14 residues. The CDR3: CASSQLLSTDTQYF. CDR3 in DNA: TGTGCCAGCAGTCAACTACTTAGCACAGATACGCAGTATTTT.

The J gene is TRBJ2-6, the V gene TRBV27; tentatively, D is TRBD1 (6 bases). The CDR3 length is 16 residues. V lost 8 bases, J lost 0 bases, and 14 bases lay in between. CDR1 and CDR2 (germline): MNHEY, SMNVEV (reference sequence). The CDR3 DNA reads as TGTGCCAGCGGGGGCGGAGTCTTCTCTGGGGCCAACGTCCTGACTTTC. This encodes CASGGGVFSGANVLTF.

The chain joins TRBV11-2 to TRBJ1-2; D not resolved. There are 16 residues in the CDR3. V gave up 3 bases and J gave up 4 bases, with 18 bases separating them. Germline V gives CDR1 SGHAT, CDR2 FQNNGV. The CDR3 sequence is CASSLGSSGGGYGYTF. The DNA for the CDR3 is TGTGCCAGCAGCTTGGGGAGTTCGGGAGGAGGCTATGGCTACACCTTC.

The genes are TRBV6-5 and TRBJ2-7; 7 bases match TRBD1. The junction had 8 bases not matched to a gene; V was cut back by 5 bases and J by 4 bases. CDR1 is MNHEY, CDR2 SVGAGI, per germline. The CDR3 spans 14 residues. CDR3 loop: CASSQPQGKYEQYF. The CDR3 region has the DNA TGTGCCAGCAGTCAACCACAGGGGAAATACGAGCAGTACTTC.